One sample yielded the 17 T cell receptor beta chains listed below, sequenced in a study of T cells in Graves' hyperthyroidism and ophthalmopathy. There were TCR beta CDR3 regions amplified from RNA transcripts. The TCR CDR3 was amplified in a first-round RT-PCR using the HTBI primer set. TCRdb independently ran MiXCR on the multiplex PCR reads; one entry per CDR3 protein. The profile covers around 300,000 distinct CDR3 sequences, with roughly an eighth appearing a single time and 30% to 40% taken by the ten largest. The sequenced sample consisted of blood. All receptors come from a woman in her forties with Graves' ophthalmopathy.

This clonotype has more than one count but fewer than ten. The rearrangement links TRBV9 to TRBJ2-3, with D possibly matching TRBD2 (5 bases). V was cut by 3 bases and J by 6 bases, with 14 bases left in between. Germline lookup yields CDR1 SGDLS and CDR2 YYNGEE. This CDR3 contains 14 residues. The CDR3 spells CASSARGLADTQYF. The CDR3 DNA is TGTGCCAGCAGCGCCCGAGGACTGGCGGATACGCAGTATTTT.

This clonotype has only a few counts. The CDR3 bases are TGTGCCACCAGCAGGGGACAGTCGAACACTGAAGCTTTCTTT. Its protein is CATSRGQSNTEAFF. The chain joins TRBV15 to TRBJ1-1, with 7 nucleotides matching TRBD1. The junction had 2 bases not matched to a gene; V was cut back by 3 bases and J by 1 base. This CDR3 comprises 14 residues. Germline CDR1 LNHNV, CDR2 YYDKDF (reference sequence).

Note on this clonotype: One junction end disagrees with the germline gene, perhaps due to a read error. The chain carries TRBV27 and TRBJ1-4; D gene unclear. The germline CDR1 and CDR2 sequences are MNHEY and SMNVEV (reference sequence). This CDR3 is built from 14 residues. CDR3 sequence: CASSLSPTNEKLLF. In DNA, the CDR3 is TGTGCCAGCAGTTTGAGTCCAACTAATGAAAAACTGCTTTTT.

The rearrangement uses TRBV20-1 and TRBJ1-1; 7 nucleotides line up with TRBD1. The ends lost 6 bases at V and 6 bases at J; junction bases unmatched: 10. Per germline, CDR1 DFQATT and CDR2 SNEGSKA (reference sequence). The CDR3 totals 13 residues. CDR3 in DNA: TGCAGTGCCAGGAGAGGGGGCGTCCCTGAAGCTTTCTTT. This translates into CSARRGGVPEAFF.

The J gene is TRBJ2-2, the V gene TRBV7-2; D is undetermined. Per the germline V gene, CDR1 is SGHTA and CDR2 is FQGNSA. V was pared by 2 bases and J by 4 bases, with 8 bases between. The CDR3 loop spans 14 amino acids. This CDR3 is CASSLLGVTGELFF. In nucleotides, the CDR3 is TGTGCCAGCAGCTTACTTGGTGTCACCGGGGAGCTGTTTTTT.

This clonotype turned up a few times. The V and J genes are TRBV24-1 and TRBJ2-3; no clear D gene. V was cut by 2 bases and J by 1 base, with 3 bases left in between. Germline-derived CDR1 and CDR2 are KGHDR and SFDVKD. The CDR3 totals 13 residues. The CDR3 loop is CATSDSGTDTQYF. CDR3 nucleotides: TGTGCCACCAGTGATTCTGGCACAGATACGCAGTATTTT.

This clonotype was picked up many times. The rearrangement joins TRBV20-1 to TRBJ1-2; D is ambiguous. Germline CDR1 and CDR2: DFQATT and SNEGSKA (reference sequence). V was pared by 3 bases and J by 6 bases, with 14 bases between. This CDR3 region has 13 residues. The DNA for the CDR3 is TGCAGTGCTAGTCGCAGGATCGACAATGGCTACACCTTC. It yields the protein CSASRRIDNGYTF.

This clonotype was counted at least ten times. The chain joins TRBV12-3 or TRBV12-4 to TRBJ2-7; 8 bases match TRBD2. The CDR3 runs 16 residues. V lost 7 bases, J lost 0 bases, and 11 bases stayed unmatched. The CDR3 nucleotides are TGTGCCAGCACCTCTTTCCCACTAGCGGCCTCCTACGAGCAGTACTTC. Translating it yields CASTSFPLAASYEQYF.

This clonotype has at least ten counts. The rearrangement joins TRBV6-1 to TRBJ2-7; tentatively, D is TRBD1 (6 bases). Germline CDR1 MNHNS, CDR2 SASEGT. The V and J ends lost 5 bases and 3 bases respectively, with 17 bases between them. The CDR3 has 15 residues. The CDR3 coding sequence is TGTGCCAGCAGTTCCATCACAGGGATCGGCTACGAGCAGTACTTC. It codes for CASSSITGIGYEQYF.

This clonotype has a handful of counts. J is TRBJ1-2 and V is TRBV20-1, with D possibly TRBD1 on 5 matching bases. Trimming stripped 6 bases from V and 5 bases from J, with 19 bases between. Germline loops: CDR1 DFQATT, CDR2 SNEGSKA (reference sequence). This CDR3 region has 14 residues. CDR3 bases: TGCAGTGCGGCCCCCTGGGGCGGAACTTATGGCTACACCTTC. It is translated as CSAAPWGGTYGYTF.

This clonotype showed up many times. The V call is TRBV7-9, the J call TRBJ2-2; tentative D call: TRBD1 (6 bases). Germline loops: CDR1 SEHNR, CDR2 FQNEAQ (reference sequence). The V gene lost 5 bases and the J gene lost 7 bases, with 14 bases spanning the gap. The CDR3 runs 14 residues. The CDR3 DNA reads TGTGCCAGCAGCAAAACAGGGTTCGGCGGGGAGCTGTTTTTT. The encoded protein is CASSKTGFGGELFF. The full variable domain, rest sourced from reference TRBV7-9 and TRBJ2-2, is DTGVSQNPRHKITKRGQNVTFRCDPISEHNRLYWYRQTLGQGPEFLTYFQNEAQLEKSRLLSDRFSAERPKGSFSTLEIQRTEQGDSAMYLCASSKTGFGGELFFGEGSRLTVL.

J is TRBJ2-1 and V is TRBV10-1, with 7 positions matching TRBD2. The CDR3 extends over 16 amino acids. Unmatched junction bases numbered 11, after V lost 6 bases and J lost 3 bases. Germline V gene sequence: CDR1 WNHNN, CDR2 SYGVQD (reference sequence). CDR3 protein: CASRVALARNYNEQFF. The DNA of the CDR3 is TGCGCCAGCAGGGTCGCACTAGCGAGAAACTACAATGAGCAGTTCTTC.

Details on this clonotype: It may be a read error: a sequence one base away is much more abundant. The V gene is TRBV29-1, the J gene TRBJ2-6, with D possibly called TRBD1 or TRBD2 (6 bases each). This CDR3 contains 20 residues. The germline gives CDR1 SQVTM, CDR2 ANQGSEA. CDR3 residues: CSVEDRQLAAGASGANALTF. CDR3 in DNA: TGCAGCGTTGAAGACCGGCAATTGGCAGCGGGTGCGTCAGGGGCCAACGCCCTGACTTTC.

The sample holds many counts of this clonotype. The chain joins TRBV5-1 to TRBJ1-2; TRBD1 aligns across 7 bases. This CDR3 has 14 residues. The J segment lost 6 bases and the V segment lost 0 bases, leaving 5 bases of the junction unmatched. CDR1 is SGHRS and CDR2 is YFSETQ in the germline V gene. The CDR3 sequence: CASSLDRGINGYTF. The CDR3 DNA reads as TGCGCCAGCAGCTTGGACAGGGGAATTAATGGCTACACCTTC.

A word on this clonotype: This may stem from a read error, because a much larger clone lies one nucleotide away. The V gene is TRBV19, the J gene TRBJ1-6; D is undetermined. V lost 6 bases, J lost 7 bases, and 16 bases lay in between. The CDR3 spans 15 residues. CDR1 and CDR2 (germline): LNHDA, SQIVND (reference sequence). CDR3 DNA sequence: TGTGCCAGTAGCCCCACATCGGGAGGGAATTCACCCCTCCACTTT. It translates to CASSPTSGGNSPLHF.

This clonotype was seen at least ten times. The chain links TRBV5-1 to TRBJ2-7, with D possibly matching TRBD1 (5 bases). V lost 4 bases, J lost 2 bases, and 10 bases lay in between. Germline assignment: CDR1 SGHRS and CDR2 YFSETQ. CDR3 length: 13 residues. Written as DNA, the CDR3 is TGCGCCAGCAGCGCTGACAGTGCCTACGAGCAGTACTTC. Translation: CASSADSAYEQYF.

The chain has TRBV7-8 and TRBJ1-5; D is unresolved. The V end lost 0 bases, the J end lost 10 bases, and 7 bases lay between the germline ends. Per the germline V gene, CDR1 is SGHVS and CDR2 is FQNEAQ. CDR3 size: 12 residues. Written as DNA, the CDR3 is TGTGCCAGCAGCTTAGCGCAGACCCCCCAGCATTTT. The encoded protein is CASSLAQTPQHF. The whole variable domain, filled in from reference TRBV7-8 and TRBJ1-5, reads GAGVSQSPRYKVAKRGQDVALRCDPISGHVSLFWYQQALGQGPEFLTYFQNEAQLDKSGLPSDRFFAERPEGSVSTLKIQRTQQEDSAVYLCASSLAQTPQHFGDGTRLSIL.